A selection of T cell receptor beta chains follows, all from one sample in a study of T-cell memory formation after mild COVID-19. One entry per CDR3 protein results from TCRdb running MiXCR on the 5' RACE reads. Here the sample spans under 450,000 distinct CDR3 sequences, around a quarter being singletons. The specimen sequenced was PBMCs or a T cell subset sorted from them (not recorded which). These receptors all come from an adult woman who had mild COVID-19 (a few samples of this study predate the infection). Cell type and time point are not known. The CDR3 runs from the conserved cysteine through the conserved F or W. The D gene is left open where the match is weak. Clone size is shown for a subset of rows, as once, few, many or a class of expanded clone.

d_call	v_call	j_call	clone_size	cdr3_nt	cdr3_aa
TRBD1	TRBV4-3	TRBJ2-7	few	TGCGCCAGCAGCCAAGGGACAGGGAACCCCTACGAGCAGTACTTC	CASSQGTGNPYEQYF
-	TRBV5-1	TRBJ2-1	-	TGCGCCAGCAGCTTGCCCCCCGGGGCACCGGAGGGCAATGAGCAGTTCTTC	CASSLPPGAPEGNEQFF
TRBD2	TRBV7-6	TRBJ2-2	few	TGTGCCAGCAGCTCCACTAGCGGGAGGGCCCGTGCCGGGGAGCTGTTTTTT	CASSSTSGRARAGELFF
TRBD1	TRBV9	TRBJ2-5	-	TGTGCCAGCAGCGTTTCCGGGACAGCGGAGACCCAGTACTTC	CASSVSGTAETQYF
TRBD1	TRBV30	TRBJ1-2	-	TGTGCCTGGACGGGACAGGGCCAGTCTAACTATGGCTACACCTTC	CAWTGQGQSNYGYTF
TRBD1	TRBV6-1	TRBJ1-1	few	TGTGCCAGCAGCGCACAGGGGACAGGGAACACTGAAGCTTTCTTT	CASSAQGTGNTEAFF
-	TRBV7-7	TRBJ2-7	few	TGTGCTAGCAGCTTAGAACAGGACTCCTACGAGCAGTACTTC	CASSLEQDSYEQYF
TRBD1	TRBV24-1	TRBJ2-1	-	TGTGCCACCAGTGATACGACAGGGAACAATGAGCAGTTCTTC	CATSDTTGNNEQFF
TRBD2	TRBV7-9	TRBJ2-5	few	TGTGCCAGCAGCCGAATTTGGGGGGGATGGCAGGAGACCCAGTACTTC	CASSRIWGGWQETQYF
-	TRBV4-2	TRBJ2-2	-	TGTGCCAGCAGCCAAGGGGGGAGGTCGAACACCGGGGAGCTGTTTTTT	CASSQGGRSNTGELFF
-	TRBV7-2	TRBJ1-1	few	TGTGCCAGCAGCTTCTGGGGGGGGAACACTGAAGCTTTCTTT	CASSFWGGNTEAFF
TRBD2	TRBV7-2	TRBJ2-1	few	TGTGCCAGCAGCTTAGTGGCGGGGGGGTCAAATGAGCAGTTCTTC	CASSLVAGGSNEQFF
-	TRBV5-4	TRBJ2-1	-	TGTGCCAGCAGCTTCGGACAGCTCCACAATGAGCAGTTCTTC	CASSFGQLHNEQFF
-	TRBV12-3/TRBV12-4	TRBJ1-2	-	TGTGCCAGCAGTGGGGAGGGGAGCTATGGCTACACCTTC	CASSGEGSYGYTF
-	TRBV4-2	TRBJ2-3	few	TGTGCCAGCAGCCTGGCCGAGTCGCAGTATTTT	CASSLAESQYF
-	TRBV7-9	TRBJ1-6	few	TGTGCCAGCAGCTTAGTACCGGGGTACTCCTATAATTCACCCCTCCACTTT	CASSLVPGYSYNSPLHF
-	TRBV20-1	TRBJ1-3	-	TGCAGTGCTAGAGGGGTTGGGTCTGGAAACACCATATATTTT	CSARGVGSGNTIYF
-	TRBV5-1	TRBJ2-5	-	TGCGCCAGCAGCTTGGGGGCCGCAGAAGAGACCCAGTACTTC	CASSLGAAEETQYF
-	TRBV12-3/TRBV12-4	TRBJ1-2	few	TGTGCCAGCAGAAAATTAGGAAGGGGAGGCTACACCTTC	CASRKLGRGGYTF
TRBD2	TRBV7-8	TRBJ2-7	-	TGTGCCAGCAGCCCCGCCGGACTAGCGGGGGAGAACTACGAGCAGTACTTC	CASSPAGLAGENYEQYF
-	TRBV7-9	TRBJ1-2	few	TGTGCCAGCGGGGGCAGGACGGGCCCCGAGCGGGGCTACACCTTC	CASGGRTGPERGYTF
-	TRBV5-1	TRBJ1-1	many	TGCGCCAGCAGCTCCCAGGGGTCGGGAGGAACTGAAGCTTTCTTT	CASSSQGSGGTEAFF
TRBD1	TRBV4-1	TRBJ1-2	few	TGCGCCAGCAGCCCGGGGACAGGGGCCTCTCTGTGGGGCTACACCTTC	CASSPGTGASLWGYTF
-	TRBV4-1	TRBJ2-3	-	TGCGCCAGCTCCCCCGGGACTCCCGCCGATACGCAGTATTTT	CASSPGTPADTQYF
TRBD1	TRBV29-1	TRBJ2-2	few	TGCAGCGTAGGACAGGGAGTGCTCACCGGGGAGCTGTTTTTT	CSVGQGVLTGELFF
-	TRBV11-3	TRBJ2-3	few	TGTGCCAGCAGCTACACCCTTCAGAAGGATACGCAGTATTTT	CASSYTLQKDTQYF
-	TRBV12-3/TRBV12-4	TRBJ1-2	few	TGTGCCAGCATCTCGGTTGTTAACTATGGCTACACCTTC	CASISVVNYGYTF
TRBD1	TRBV4-3	TRBJ2-7	few	TGCGCCAGCAGCCATGGAACCGGGACAGGGTCGACCTACGAGCAGTACTTC	CASSHGTGTGSTYEQYF
-	TRBV5-1	TRBJ2-5	few	TGCGCCAGCAGCTTGGAGGGGGTTCAGTGGGAGACCCAGTACTTC	CASSLEGVQWETQYF
-	TRBV24-1	TRBJ2-2	once	TGTGCCACCAGTGATACTCGGCCCCCCGGGGAGCTGTTTTTT	CATSDTRPPGELFF